The following is a TCR beta chain sequence with its context. This specimen belongs to a study of CD8 T cells in Susac syndrome. Turning to the study itself: Patients with Susac syndrome were therapy-naive, on corticosteroids, or on intravenous immunoglobulin alone at the time that blood was drawn.

TEMRA cells were FACS-enriched, with CD8+ and CD4+ T cells isolated negatively. Reverse transcription used roughly 0.45 to 1 ug RNA and random hexamers. TCRdb itself ran the immunoSEQ multiplex PCR reads through MiXCR, one entry per CDR3 protein. Of roughly 150,000 distinct CDR3 sequences listed, approximately 94% were seen once; the top ten hold less than 0.085%. V lost 2 bases to trimming and J lost 0 bases, with 8 bases between them. The CDR3 is 14 residues long. The origin of this receptor is a human donor with Susac syndrome. The gene calls are TRBV12-3 or TRBV12-4 and TRBJ2-7; D may correspond to TRBD1 or TRBD2 (5 bases each). Material for sequencing was CD4+ T cells from PBMCs. The CDR3 reads CASSLTGPSYEQYF. The CDR3 DNA follows: TGTGCCAGCAGTTTAACGGGACCCTCCTACGAGCAGTACTTC.